The 7 T cell receptor beta chains presented below share a single source sample, sequenced in a study of cytomegalovirus exposure and HLA in healthy donors. The PCR was carried out with 60 Vbeta primers and 13 Jbeta primers. Profiling relied on immunoSEQ multiplex PCR, and the TCRdb table lists in-frame clones only, not all of them. This sample has approximately 200,000 clones; roughly 79% occur once, and the top ten carry approximately 2%. The sample comprised PBMCs. The receptors here all came from a man aged 25 to 40 in good health and CMV-seronegative.

The chain combines TRBV6-1 with TRBJ1-1; D perhaps matches TRBD1 (5 bases). V was shortened by 2 bases and J by 4 bases, with 14 bases between the two germline ends. CDR1 is MNHNS, CDR2 SASEGT, per germline. CDR3 length: 15 residues. CDR3 residues: CASSEIGRGITEAFF. DNA of the CDR3: TGTGCCAGCAGTGAAATTGGGAGGGGCATCACTGAAGCTTTCTTT.

This clone was detected only once. The chain carries TRBV15 and TRBJ1-4; 7 nucleotides match TRBD1. CDR1 LNHNV and CDR2 YYDKDF come from the germline V gene (reference sequence). The trim removed 6 bases at V and 8 bases at J, leaving 9 bases unmatched. The CDR3 totals 14 residues. The chain's CDR3 is CATRRQGSREKLFF. The CDR3 DNA is TGTGCCACCAGAAGACAGGGAAGTCGAGAAAAACTGTTTTTT. The entire variable domain, with the rest obtained from reference TRBV15 and TRBJ1-4, is as follows: DAMVIQNPRYQVTQFGKPVTLSCSQTLNHNVMYWYQQKSSQAPKLLFHYYDKDFNNEADTPDNFQSRRPNTSFCFLDIRSPGLGDTAMYLCATRRQGSREKLFFGSGTQLSVL.

The V gene is TRBV11-3, the J gene TRBJ2-1, with 11 bases aligning to TRBD2. The CDR3 totals 15 residues. Germline CDR1 reads SGHNT; CDR2 reads YENEEA. V shed 4 bases and J 5 bases; nucleotides not matched to a gene: 4. The CDR3 spells CASSSGTSGNNEQFF. In DNA, the CDR3 is TGTGCCAGCAGCTCCGGGACTAGCGGCAACAATGAGCAGTTCTTC. Full variable domain (remainder filled in from reference TRBV11-3 and TRBJ2-1): EAGVVQSPRYKIIEKKQPVAFWCNPISGHNTLYWYLQNLGQGPELLIRYENEEAVDDSQLPKDRFSAERLKGVDSTLKIQPAELGDSAVYLCASSSGTSGNNEQFFGPGTRLTVL.

About this clone itself: The junction departs from germline at one end; a sequencing error may be responsible. The rearrangement uses TRBV30 and TRBJ2-1; a weak D match, TRBD1 (5 bases). Per germline, CDR1 GTSNPN and CDR2 SVGIG (reference sequence). The CDR3 loop spans 12 amino acids. DNA of the CDR3: TGTGCCTGGAGTAAGGGGTACAGTGAGCAGTTCTTC. It specifies CAWSKGYSEQFF.

This chain connects TRBV5-1 to TRBJ1-1; possibly TRBD1 for D (5 bases). Trimming removed 0 bases from V and 3 bases from J, with 12 bases in between. The CDR3 extends over 15 amino acids. The germline V gene has CDR1 SGHRS and CDR2 YFSETQ. CDR3 nucleotides: TGCGCCAGCAGCTTGGAAACAGGTTTGCACACTGAAGCTTTCTTT. It codes for CASSLETGLHTEAFF. The full variable domain, its missing parts supplied by reference TRBV5-1 and TRBJ1-1, is KAGVTQTPRYLIKTRGQQVTLSCSPISGHRSVSWYQQTPGQGLQFLFEYFSETQRNKGNFPGRFSGRQFSNSRSEMNVSTLELGDSALYLCASSLETGLHTEAFFGQGTRLTVV.

The chain is built from TRBV1 and TRBJ2-3; the listed D gene, TRBD2, was not tested against the DNA. TRBV1 has pseudogene status. The CDR3 spans 19 residues. The CDR3 region is CTSSYGLAGEFVGTDTQYF. CDR3 in DNA: TGCACCAGCAGCTACGGACTAGCGGGAGAGTTTGTTGGCACAGATACGCAGTATTTT.

The chain couples TRBV11-2 to TRBJ2-5, with 9 bases identical to TRBD2. Trimming removed 7 bases from V and 3 bases from J; junction bases left unmatched: 6. The CDR3 has 14 residues. CDR1 SGHAT and CDR2 FQNNGV come from the germline V gene. CDR3 bases: TGTGCCAGCAAAGCTAGCGGGAATAAAGAGACCCAGTACTTC. Its translation is CASKASGNKETQYF.